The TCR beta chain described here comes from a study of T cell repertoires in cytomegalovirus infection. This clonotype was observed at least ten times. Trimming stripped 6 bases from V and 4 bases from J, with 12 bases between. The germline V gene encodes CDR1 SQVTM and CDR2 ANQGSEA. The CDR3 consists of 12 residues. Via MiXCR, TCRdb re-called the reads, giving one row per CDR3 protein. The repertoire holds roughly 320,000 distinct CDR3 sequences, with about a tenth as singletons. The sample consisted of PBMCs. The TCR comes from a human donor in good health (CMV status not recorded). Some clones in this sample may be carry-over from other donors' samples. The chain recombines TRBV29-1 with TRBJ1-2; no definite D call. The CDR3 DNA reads TGCAGCGTCCCCGAAGGGCTCTATGGCTACACCTTC. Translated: CSVPEGLYGYTF.